This TCR beta chain was found in a study of identical twins (dated by TCRdb to between 2015 and 2016). Looking at the study overall: To test whether fetal clonotypes persist, the study used deep sequencing on TCR alpha and beta repertoires from monozygotic twins, unrelated adults of various ages, and cord blood. To rule out contamination, the twin experiments were replicated at different times with different library preparation protocols.

The library was produced with 5' RACE. Sequenced on an Illumina HiSeq 2000. Template switching introduced a universal primer binding site; the final cDNA contained a unique molecular identifier, enabling accurate counting of TCR cDNA molecules. Specific primers in the conserved constant-segment region were used to synthesize first-strand cDNA for TCR alpha and beta chains. To control for contamination, every cDNA library was double barcoded, receiving both a SMART-Mk sample barcode and Illumina barcodes. TruSeq adapter sequences along with Illumina sample barcodes were introduced in two successive PCR steps. The TCR alpha and beta cDNA libraries were sequenced on the Illumina HiSeq platform using custom primers. The authors' analysis ran thus. Unique molecular identifiers were extracted from raw reads with MiGEC, and CDR3 positions were determined with MiXCR. Recombination models were inferred per individual with the repgenHMM and IGoR tools using an EM algorithm. Shared clonotype analysis was performed with the tcR package in R, normalizing sharing by the product of cloneset sizes. To study raw recombination free of thymic and clonal selection effects, out-of-frame nonproductive sequences were analyzed. TCRdb itself trimmed the public reads at Q25 with fastp, ran MiXCR and retained productive beta chains. Each entry is one CDR3 protein sequence, shown with its most common DNA and genes. TCRdb's processing, not the study's, gives the V and J calls here. The sample table contains about 530,000 distinct CDR3 sequences; only one count was recorded for around 22% of them. Of the sample, around 0.47% falls within the top ten clones.

The paper's findings and limits, for the study overall: Invariant T cells such as MAIT and iNKT could partly confound zero-insertion analyses, though diverse VJ usage argued against this for most clonotypes. Conclusions relied on cross-sectional statistical analysis, since the same donors could not be followed over many years. The excess sharing between twins in beta out-of-frame sequences was weaker because fewer shared sequences reduced the signal-to-noise ratio. Out-of-frame TCR alpha sharing in monozygotic twins was systematically underestimated by recombination models, whereas sharing between unrelated individuals was in agreement with the recombination models. Compared with coincidental sharing between unrelated individuals, out-of-frame TCR alpha sequences shared between twins showed an excess of sequences with low generation probability. Fewer insertions were carried by abundant cord blood beta clonotypes; a weaker similar trend was observed in young adult naive repertoires, while no such trend was observed in memory repertoires.

At the junction V is shortened by 6 bases and J by 4 bases; bases outside the gene matches: 6. The CDR3 runs 14 amino acids, cysteine and phenylalanine included. CDR3 DNA is the only sequence kept; it has 42 bases, read in frame from the first base. Notes on this clonotype: Its recognized antigen is unknown. Qualities for individual bases were not recorded, and no much larger clone is one base off.

Every donor was a healthy Caucasian. Three pairs of female monozygotic twins, all aged roughly 18 to 30 years, made up the twin cohort. Positive isolation kits from Invitrogen were used to isolate the CD4+ and CD8+ T cell populations. These data were also reused for a study on yellow fever vaccine responses in identical twins. The second investigation adds: The authors reported that the T cell response to vaccination in identical twins appeared partly convergent and partly personalized. In the study, vaccine-responding T cell clones were precisely tracked in identical twins.

The chain joins TRBV12-3 or TRBV12-4 to TRBJ2-1, with 7 middle bases fitting TRBD1. Sequenced material: CD4+ T cells sorted from blood. The clonotype was recovered from a young woman in good health. CDR3 sequence: CASRKGQVYNEQFF. The DNA reads as follows: TGTGCCAGCAGGAAAGGACAGGTGTACAATGAGCAGTTCTTC.